One T cell receptor (beta chain) is described in this entry. Its specificity is not known. Healthy Caucasians, and only they, were the donors. TCRdb reanalysed the 5' RACE reads using MiXCR and keeps one entry per CDR3 protein. The table records roughly 350,000 distinct CDR3 sequences, roughly 9% of them present only once. The CDR3 has 17 residues. Trimming left V 3 bases short and J 0 bases short, with 17 bases between. The germline V gene encodes CDR1 KGHSH and CDR2 LQKENI. This record belongs to a study of identical twins. Study-level findings and limits: The study reached conclusions through statistical analysis that was cross-sectional, not following the same donors.

The genes are TRBV18 and TRBJ2-5; D not certain. The TCR originated in a woman in her forties or fifties in good health. Sample: naive T cells sorted from blood. CDR3 sequence: CASSPLNDIRYQETQYF. Here the CDR3 DNA reads TGTGCCAGCTCACCCCTAAACGACATAAGATACCAAGAGACCCAGTACTTC.